The following is a T cell receptor beta chain sequence with its context. Profiled with immunoSEQ multiplex PCR; TCRdb holds only in-frame clones, not every one. There are some 150,000 clones in the sample; around 78% occur only once, and roughly 25% lies in the top ten. This sample was taken from a study of radiation and T cells in renal cell carcinoma. CDR3 length: 16 residues. The trim removed 9 bases at V and 3 bases at J, leaving 17 bases unmatched. Germline loops: CDR1 LNHDA, CDR2 SQIVND (reference sequence). Time point of the sample: baseline pretreatment blood. This sample's treatment: 15 Gy SBRT to primary tumor, nephrectomy 4 weeks later.

This chain links TRBV19 with TRBJ2-7, with 7 bases fitting TRBD2. This TCR was recovered from a woman in her forties or fifties with renal cell carcinoma. The sequencing here drew on blood, taken from a patient whose treatment included radiotherapy and nephrectomy. The CDR3 DNA reads TGTGCCAGCCGCTCGACATGGGGGAGGGGAAACTACGAGCAGTACTTC. Protein product: CASRSTWGRGNYEQYF.